The source of this TCR beta chain is a study of regulatory T cells in long-lasting Graves disease. General observations from the study: Repertoires from persistent disease leaned toward TRBV28, TRBJ1-2 and TRBJ2-5.

The CDR3 is 16 residues long. V was clipped by 5 bases and J by 1 base, with 17 bases between them. Germline V gives CDR1 SEHNR, CDR2 FQNEAQ (reference sequence). This clonotype appeared a few times. Its antigen is still unknown. The TCR beta library used iRepertoire HTBI primers with Arm-PCR amplification of CDR3. TCRdb itself ran the multiplex PCR reads through MiXCR, one entry per CDR3 protein. The table records about 460,000 distinct CDR3 sequences, about 15% of them present only once. Time point noted: newly diagnosed GD, antithyroid drugs for less than 3 months. PBMC RNA was the source of the TCR library. Another study also made use of these data, one on T cells in Graves' hyperthyroidism and ophthalmopathy. That investigation notes: Patients showing uncontrolled infection, other autoimmune disease, pregnancy or lactation were ineligible. The TCR CDR3 first-round RT-PCR relied on the HTBI primer set.

The sample in question was peripheral blood mononuclear cells (PBMCs), obtained at new diagnosis, from a patient treated with antithyroid drugs. The V gene is TRBV7-9, the J gene TRBJ2-5; TRBD2 is a possible D gene (6 bases). The TCR was taken from a woman aged 45-60 years with Graves disease. The CDR3 spells CASSLRLGFPQETQYF. In DNA, the CDR3 is TGTGCCAGCAGCCTTCGACTAGGTTTCCCCCAAGAGACCCAGTACTTC.